These 4 T cell receptor beta chains share one sample of origin, sequenced in a study of T cells in Graves' hyperthyroidism and ophthalmopathy. Amplification yielded TCR beta CDR3 regions, with RNA transcripts as the source. The HTBI primer set was used in a first-round RT-PCR of the TCR CDR3. MiXCR was run by TCRdb on the multiplex PCR reads, yielding one entry per CDR3 protein. The table lists under 250,000 distinct CDR3 sequences, about 25% of them singletons. The sequenced material came from blood. These receptors all come from a middle-aged woman with Graves' ophthalmopathy.

V is TRBV12-3 or TRBV12-4 and J is TRBJ2-5; D is perhaps TRBD1 or TRBD2 (6 bases each). The CDR3 is 14 amino acids. Trimming pared 4 bases from V and 4 bases from J, leaving 13 bases between. The CDR3 DNA follows: TGTGCCAGCAGTTCATCCGGGGGCGCAGAGACCCAGTACTTC. Translating gives CASSSSGGAETQYF.

This clonotype was observed many times. This chain connects TRBV27 to TRBJ2-7, with 7 bases lining up with TRBD2. Germline V gene data show CDR1 as MNHEY and CDR2 as SMNVEV (reference sequence). The CDR3 extends over 16 amino acids. J lost 0 bases, V lost 9 bases, and 14 bases had no gene match. Here the CDR3 reads CASKRQSGASSYEQYF. The DNA for the CDR3 is TGTGCCAGTAAAAGACAAAGCGGGGCGAGCTCCTACGAGCAGTACTTC.

Many counts were recorded for this clonotype. The chain uses TRBV6-5 and TRBJ1-1; possible D gene TRBD1, 5 bases. Trimming left V 6 bases short and J 2 bases short, with 16 bases between. Germline values: CDR1 MNHEY, CDR2 SVGAGI. The CDR3 covers 15 residues. CDR3 amino acids: CASSRLEGLNTEAFF. The CDR3, as DNA: TGTGCCAGCAGCCGGTTGGAGGGACTCAACACTGAAGCTTTCTTT.

This clonotype was seen repeatedly, ten times or more. The gene calls are TRBV28 and TRBJ2-7, with D possibly matching TRBD2 (6 bases). Trimming took off 4 bases at V and 4 bases at J, with 14 bases between the two ends. Germline V gives CDR1 MDHEN, CDR2 SYDVKM. CDR3 length: 14 amino acids. CDR3 sequence (DNA): TGTGCCAGCAGTTCAATCCGGGAGAAGTACGAGCAGTACTTC. Translated, it gives CASSSIREKYEQYF. Using reference TRBV28 and TRBJ2-7 for the parts outside the CDR3, the full variable domain is DVKVTQSSRYLVKRTGEKVFLECVQDMDHENMFWYRQDPGLGLRLIYFSYDVKMKEKGDIPEGYSVSREKKERFSLILESASTNQTSMYLCASSSIREKYEQYFGPGTRLTVT.